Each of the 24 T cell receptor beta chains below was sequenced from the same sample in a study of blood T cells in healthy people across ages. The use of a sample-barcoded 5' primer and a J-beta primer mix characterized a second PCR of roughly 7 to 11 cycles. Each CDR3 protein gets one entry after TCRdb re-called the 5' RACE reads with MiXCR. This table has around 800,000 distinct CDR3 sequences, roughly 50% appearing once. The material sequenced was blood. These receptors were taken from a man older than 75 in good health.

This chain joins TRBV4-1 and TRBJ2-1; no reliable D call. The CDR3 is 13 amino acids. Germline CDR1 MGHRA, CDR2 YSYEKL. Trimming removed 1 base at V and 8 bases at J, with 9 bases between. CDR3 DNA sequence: TGCGCCAGCAGCCAAGTAGTTGCCCATGAGCAGTTCTTC. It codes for CASSQVVAHEQFF.

CDR3 nucleotides: TGTGCCACCAGCAGAGCCTTAAGGACCCAGTACTTC. This sequence encodes CATSRALRTQYF. The rearrangement uses TRBV15 and TRBJ2-5; D gene ambiguous. The germline CDR1 and CDR2 sequences are LNHNV and YYDKDF (reference sequence). V shed 1 base and J shed 7 bases, with 7 bases lying between them. This CDR3 comprises 12 residues.

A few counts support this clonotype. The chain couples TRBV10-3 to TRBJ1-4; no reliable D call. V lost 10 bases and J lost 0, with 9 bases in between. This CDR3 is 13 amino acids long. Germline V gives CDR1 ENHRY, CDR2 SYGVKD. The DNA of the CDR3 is TGTGCCAGCCTGGATGCAACTAATGAAAAACTGTTTTTT. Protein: CASLDATNEKLFF.

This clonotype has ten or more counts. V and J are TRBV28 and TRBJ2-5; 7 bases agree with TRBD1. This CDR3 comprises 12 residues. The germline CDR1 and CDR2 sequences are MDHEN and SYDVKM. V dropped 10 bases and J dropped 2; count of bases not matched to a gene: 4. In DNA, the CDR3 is TGTGCCACGGGGACAGCTCAAGAGACCCAGTACTTC. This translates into CATGTAQETQYF.

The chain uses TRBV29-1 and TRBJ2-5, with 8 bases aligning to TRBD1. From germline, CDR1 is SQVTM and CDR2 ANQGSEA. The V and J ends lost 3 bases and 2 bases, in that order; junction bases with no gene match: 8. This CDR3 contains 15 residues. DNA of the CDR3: TGCAGCGTTGAGCCCGGGGACAGGCTACAAGAGACCCAGTACTTC. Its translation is CSVEPGDRLQETQYF. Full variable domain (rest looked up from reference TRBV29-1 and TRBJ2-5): SAVISQKPSRDICQRGTSLTIQCQVDSQVTMMFWYRQQPGQSLTLIATANQGSEATYESGFVIDKFPISRPNLTFSTLTVSNMSPEDSSIYLCSVEPGDRLQETQYFGPGTRLLVL.

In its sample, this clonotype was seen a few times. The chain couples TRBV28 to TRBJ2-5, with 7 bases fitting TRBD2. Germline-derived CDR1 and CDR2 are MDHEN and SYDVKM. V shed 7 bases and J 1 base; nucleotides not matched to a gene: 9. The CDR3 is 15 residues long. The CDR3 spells CASTNSAGSQETQYF. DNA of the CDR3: TGTGCCAGCACCAACTCAGCGGGGAGCCAAGAGACCCAGTACTTC.

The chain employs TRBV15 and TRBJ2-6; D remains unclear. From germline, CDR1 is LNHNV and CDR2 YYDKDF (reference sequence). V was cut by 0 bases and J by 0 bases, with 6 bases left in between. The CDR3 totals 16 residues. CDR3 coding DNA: TGTGCCACCAGCAGAGAGGTGGCCTCTGGGGCCAACGTCCTGACTTTC. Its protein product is CATSREVASGANVLTF. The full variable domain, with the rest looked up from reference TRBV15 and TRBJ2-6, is DAMVIQNPRYQVTQFGKPVTLSCSQTLNHNVMYWYQQKSSQAPKLLFHYYDKDFNNEADTPDNFQSRRPNTSFCFLDIRSPGLGDTAMYLCATSREVASGANVLTFGAGSRLTVL.

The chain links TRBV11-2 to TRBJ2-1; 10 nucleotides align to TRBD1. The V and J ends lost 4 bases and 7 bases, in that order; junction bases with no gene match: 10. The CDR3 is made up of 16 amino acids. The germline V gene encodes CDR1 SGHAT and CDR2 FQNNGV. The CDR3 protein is CASSSQGQGLRNEQFF. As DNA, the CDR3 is TGTGCCAGCAGCTCGCAGGGACAGGGGTTAAGGAATGAGCAGTTCTTC.

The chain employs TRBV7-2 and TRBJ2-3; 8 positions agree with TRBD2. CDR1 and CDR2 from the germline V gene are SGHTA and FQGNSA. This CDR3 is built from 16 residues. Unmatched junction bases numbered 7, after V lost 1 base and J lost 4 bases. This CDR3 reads CASSLVSLAGADTQYF. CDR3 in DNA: TGTGCCAGCAGCTTAGTTAGTCTAGCGGGCGCAGATACGCAGTATTTT.

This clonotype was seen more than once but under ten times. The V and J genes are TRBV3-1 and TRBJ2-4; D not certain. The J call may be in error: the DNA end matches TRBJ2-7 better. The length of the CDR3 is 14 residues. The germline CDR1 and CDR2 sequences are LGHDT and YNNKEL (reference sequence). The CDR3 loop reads CASSSSLAIYEQYF. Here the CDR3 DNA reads TGTGCCAGCAGCTCTTCATTGGCGATATACGAGCAGTACTTC.

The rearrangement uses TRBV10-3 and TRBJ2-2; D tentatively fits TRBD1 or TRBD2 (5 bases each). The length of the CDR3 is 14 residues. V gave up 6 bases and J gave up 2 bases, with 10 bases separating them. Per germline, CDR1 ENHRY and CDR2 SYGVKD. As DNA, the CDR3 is TGTGCCATCAGGAGAGGGACCAACACCGGGGAGCTGTTTTTT. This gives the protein CAIRRGTNTGELFF.

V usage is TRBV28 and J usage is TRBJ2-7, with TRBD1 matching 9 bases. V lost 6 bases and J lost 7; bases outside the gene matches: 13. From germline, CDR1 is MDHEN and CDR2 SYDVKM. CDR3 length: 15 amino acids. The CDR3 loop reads CASSFLQGAPREQYF. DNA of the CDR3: TGTGCCAGCAGCTTCTTACAGGGGGCTCCGAGAGAGCAGTACTTC.

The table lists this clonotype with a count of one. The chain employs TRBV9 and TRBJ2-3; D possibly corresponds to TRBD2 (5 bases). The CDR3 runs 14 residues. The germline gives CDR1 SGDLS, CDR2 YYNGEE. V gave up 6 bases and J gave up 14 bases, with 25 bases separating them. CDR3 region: CASKPYGEHRCAYF. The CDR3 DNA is TGTGCCAGCAAACCCTACGGGGAACACAGATGCGCGTATTTT.

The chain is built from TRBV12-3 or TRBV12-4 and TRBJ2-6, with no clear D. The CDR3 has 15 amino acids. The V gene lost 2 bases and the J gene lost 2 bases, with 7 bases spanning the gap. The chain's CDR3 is CASSLRSPGANVLTF. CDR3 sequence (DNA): TGTGCCAGCAGTTTAAGATCCCCTGGGGCCAACGTCCTGACTTTC.

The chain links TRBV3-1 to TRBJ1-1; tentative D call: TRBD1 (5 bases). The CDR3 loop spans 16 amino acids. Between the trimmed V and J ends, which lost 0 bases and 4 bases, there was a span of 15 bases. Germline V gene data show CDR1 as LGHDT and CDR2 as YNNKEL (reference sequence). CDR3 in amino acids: CASSQDRGVQSTEAFF. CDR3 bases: TGTGCCAGCAGCCAAGATCGAGGGGTACAGAGCACTGAAGCTTTCTTT.

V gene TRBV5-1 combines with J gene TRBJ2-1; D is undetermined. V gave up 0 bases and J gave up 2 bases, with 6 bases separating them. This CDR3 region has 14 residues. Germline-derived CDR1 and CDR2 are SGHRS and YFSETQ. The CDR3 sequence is CASSLDFAYNEQFF. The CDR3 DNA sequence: TGCGCCAGCAGCTTGGACTTTGCCTACAATGAGCAGTTCTTC.

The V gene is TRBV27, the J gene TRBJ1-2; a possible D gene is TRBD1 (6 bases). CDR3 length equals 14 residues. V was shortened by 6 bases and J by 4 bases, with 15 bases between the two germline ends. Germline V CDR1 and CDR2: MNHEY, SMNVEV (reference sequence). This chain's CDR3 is CASRGGDNLYGYTF. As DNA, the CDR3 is TGTGCCAGCAGAGGGGGGGACAACCTCTATGGCTACACCTTC.

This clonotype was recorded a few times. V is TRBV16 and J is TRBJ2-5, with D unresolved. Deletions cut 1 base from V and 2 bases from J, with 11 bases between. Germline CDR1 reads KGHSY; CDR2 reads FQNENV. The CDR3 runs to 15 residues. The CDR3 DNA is TGTGCCAGCAGCCAATATGTGGCACCACAAGAGACCCAGTACTTC. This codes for CASSQYVAPQETQYF. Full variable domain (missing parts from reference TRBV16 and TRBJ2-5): GEEVAQTPKHLVRGEGQKAKLYCAPIKGHSYVFWYQQVLKNEFKFLISFQNENVFDETGMPKERFSAKCLPNSPCSLEIQATKLEDSAVYFCASSQYVAPQETQYFGPGTRLLVL.

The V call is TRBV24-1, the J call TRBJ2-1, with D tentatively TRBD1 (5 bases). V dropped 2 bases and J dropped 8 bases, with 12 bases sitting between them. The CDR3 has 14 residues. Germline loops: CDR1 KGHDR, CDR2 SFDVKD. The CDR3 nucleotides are TGTGCCACCAGTGATTCCGGACACCTCGATGAGCAGTTCTTC. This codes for CATSDSGHLDEQFF.

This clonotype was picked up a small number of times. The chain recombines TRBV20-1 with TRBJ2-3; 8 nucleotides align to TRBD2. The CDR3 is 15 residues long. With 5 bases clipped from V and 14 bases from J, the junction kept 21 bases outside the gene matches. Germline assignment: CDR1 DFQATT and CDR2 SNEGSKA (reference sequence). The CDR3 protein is CSAGPVAGGGRYAYF. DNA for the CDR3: TGCAGTGCTGGACCTGTGGCGGGAGGAGGGAGATACGCGTATTTT.

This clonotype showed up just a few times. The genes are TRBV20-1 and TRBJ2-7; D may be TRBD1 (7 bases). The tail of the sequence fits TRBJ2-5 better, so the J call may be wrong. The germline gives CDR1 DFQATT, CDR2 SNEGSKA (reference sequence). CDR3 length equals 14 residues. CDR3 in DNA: TGCAGCGTCAGGGGGGCGCTTAGTTTTGAGACCCAGTACTTC. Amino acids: CSVRGALSFETQYF.

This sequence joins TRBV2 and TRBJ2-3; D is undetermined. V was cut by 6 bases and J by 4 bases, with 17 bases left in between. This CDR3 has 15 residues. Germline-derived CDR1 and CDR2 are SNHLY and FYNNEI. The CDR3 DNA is TGTGCCAGCAGCCGCGACTCCTTCACCCCAGATACGCAGTATTTT. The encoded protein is CASSRDSFTPDTQYF.

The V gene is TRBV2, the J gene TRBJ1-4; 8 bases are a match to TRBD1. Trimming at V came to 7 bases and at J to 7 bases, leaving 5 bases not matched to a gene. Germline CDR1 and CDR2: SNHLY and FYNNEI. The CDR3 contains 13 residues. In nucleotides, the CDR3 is TGTGCCAGCATTCGGCAGGGGGCTGAAAAACTGTTTTTT. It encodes CASIRQGAEKLFF.

The CDR3 bases are TGTGCCAGCAGCGCCACACCAAGCTCCTACAATGAGCAGTTCTTC. It is translated as CASSATPSSYNEQFF. The chain uses TRBV9 and TRBJ2-1; D is unresolved. Trimming pared 3 bases from V and 0 bases from J, leaving 10 bases between. Germline-derived CDR1 and CDR2 are SGDLS and YYNGEE. The CDR3 runs 15 residues. The whole variable domain, filled in from reference TRBV9 and TRBJ2-1, reads DSGVTQTPKHLITATGQRVTLRCSPRSGDLSVYWYQQSLDQGLQFLIQYYNGEERAKGNILERFSAQQFPDLHSELNLSSLELGDSALYFCASSATPSSYNEQFFGPGTRLTVL.